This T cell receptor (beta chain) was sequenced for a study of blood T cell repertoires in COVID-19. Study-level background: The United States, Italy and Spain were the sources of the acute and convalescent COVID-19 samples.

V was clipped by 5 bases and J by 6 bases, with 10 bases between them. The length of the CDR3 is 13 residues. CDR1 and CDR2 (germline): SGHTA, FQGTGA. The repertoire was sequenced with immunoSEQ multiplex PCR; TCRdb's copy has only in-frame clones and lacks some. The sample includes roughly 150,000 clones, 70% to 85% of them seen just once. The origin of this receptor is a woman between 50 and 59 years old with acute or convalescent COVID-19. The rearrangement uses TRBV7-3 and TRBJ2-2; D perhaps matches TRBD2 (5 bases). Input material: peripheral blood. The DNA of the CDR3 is TGTGCCAGCAGCCCCGGAGGCGCCGGGGAGCTGTTTTTT. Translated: CASSPGGAGELFF.